The 30 T cell receptor beta chains below come from one sample, sequenced in a study of blood T cells in healthy people across ages. Using a J-beta primer mix together with a sample-barcoded 5' primer, a second PCR was run for roughly 6 to 12 cycles. TCRdb itself ran the 5' RACE reads through MiXCR, one entry per CDR3 protein. The sample carries about 1.5 million distinct CDR3 sequences, approximately 43% recorded once. Sequencing input: blood. Receptor source: a woman younger than 30 in good health.

The V and J genes are TRBV7-2 and TRBJ1-1, with TRBD1 matching over 7 bases. J lost 0 bases, V lost 0 bases, and 7 bases had no gene match. The CDR3 covers 17 residues. The V gene's germline CDR1 is SGHTA and CDR2 FQGNSA. CDR3 protein: CASSLAQGGSLNTEAFF. CDR3 bases: TGTGCCAGCAGCTTAGCGCAGGGGGGCAGTCTGAACACTGAAGCTTTCTTT.

In DNA, the CDR3 is TGTGCCAGCAGTTTCTTTACTAGTCCCGCAGATACGCAGTATTTT. Translation: CASSFFTSPADTQYF. The chain employs TRBV6-2 or TRBV6-3 and TRBJ2-3; the D gene is possibly TRBD2 (5 bases). The CDR3 spans 15 residues. V was shortened by 4 bases and J by 4 bases, with 15 bases between the two germline ends. CDR1 is MNHEY and CDR2 is SVGEGT in the germline V gene.

The gene calls are TRBV4-3 and TRBJ2-7, with D possibly being TRBD2 (6 bases). Trimming shortened V by 0 bases and J by 1 base, and 19 bases separated the two germline ends. The CDR3 loop spans 18 amino acids. Germline assignment: CDR1 LGHNA and CDR2 YSLEER. The CDR3 nucleotides are TGCGCCAGCAGCCAAGACAGAGCTGGAGGGTGCGGGTCCTACGAGCAGTACTTC. Translation gives CASSQDRAGGCGSYEQYF.

The V gene is TRBV30, the J gene TRBJ1-1; unclear D gene. CDR1 is GTSNPN, CDR2 SVGIG, per germline (reference sequence). There are 15 residues in the CDR3. Between the trimmed V and J ends, which lost 0 bases and 2 bases, there was a span of 13 bases. The CDR3 reads CAWSVFRGGNTEAFF. CDR3 nucleotides: TGTGCCTGGAGTGTCTTCCGAGGAGGAAACACTGAAGCTTTCTTT. Looking up the rest from reference TRBV30 and TRBJ1-1 gives the full variable domain: SQTIHQWPATLVQPVGSPLSLECTVEGTSNPNLYWYRQAAGRGLQLLFYSVGIGQISSEVPQNLSASRPQDRQFILSSKKLLLSDSGFYLCAWSVFRGGNTEAFFGQGTRLTVV.

The chain joins TRBV5-6 to TRBJ2-3, with D tentatively TRBD2 (6 bases). The V end lost 3 bases, the J end lost 0 bases, and 11 bases lay between the germline ends. The CDR3 runs 15 residues. Per the germline V gene, CDR1 is SGHDT and CDR2 is YYEEEE. For the CDR3, the DNA is TGTGCCAGCAGCTGGGGACTGACTAGCACAGATACGCAGTATTTT. Translated, it gives CASSWGLTSTDTQYF.

The V gene is TRBV29-1, the J gene TRBJ1-1; TRBD1 is a possible D gene (5 bases). This CDR3 is 13 amino acids long. Germline V gene sequence: CDR1 SQVTM, CDR2 ANQGSEA. Between the trimmed V and J ends, which lost 0 bases and 3 bases, there was a span of 8 bases. CDR3 coding DNA: TGCAGCGTTGAAGAGCAGGGTTACACTGAAGCTTTCTTT. This translates into CSVEEQGYTEAFF.

CDR3 sequence: CASSLGPRGKEKLFF. CDR3 sequence (DNA): TGTGCCAGCAGTTTAGGGCCCAGGGGAAAGGAAAAACTGTTTTTT. The V and J genes are TRBV28 and TRBJ1-4, with D tentatively TRBD1 (6 bases). Germline CDR1 reads MDHEN; CDR2 reads SYDVKM. Between the trimmed V and J ends, which lost 2 bases and 8 bases, there was a span of 15 bases. The CDR3 is 15 residues long. The variable domain in full, completed from reference TRBV28 and TRBJ1-4, reads DVKVTQSSRYLVKRTGEKVFLECVQDMDHENMFWYRQDPGLGLRLIYFSYDVKMKEKGDIPEGYSVSREKKERFSLILESASTNQTSMYLCASSLGPRGKEKLFFGSGTQLSVL.

This clonotype has a handful of counts. V is TRBV12-3 or TRBV12-4 and J is TRBJ2-5; D gene unclear. This CDR3 contains 12 residues. The V and J ends lost 5 bases and 2 bases respectively, with 6 bases between them. CDR3 in amino acids: CASSLKQETQYF. In DNA form, the CDR3 reads TGTGCCAGCAGTCTAAAACAAGAGACCCAGTACTTC.

This clonotype was picked up a small number of times. The J gene is TRBJ2-1, the V gene TRBV9, with a weak D call TRBD1 (5 bases). V was clipped by 3 bases and J by 7 bases, with 14 bases between them. Germline values: CDR1 SGDLS, CDR2 YYNGEE. This CDR3 region has 14 residues. The CDR3 coding sequence is TGTGCCAGCAGCGCGCAACAGGTTTCGAATGAGCAGTTCTTC. It encodes CASSAQQVSNEQFF.

This clonotype was observed a few times. CDR3 bases: TGCAGCGTTGGCCAAACAGGGGTGAGGAATGGCTACACCTTC. It is translated as CSVGQTGVRNGYTF. The chain employs TRBV29-1 and TRBJ1-2; 7 bases fit TRBD1. The V gene's germline CDR1 is SQVTM and CDR2 ANQGSEA. Unmatched junction bases numbered 11, after V lost 4 bases and J lost 6 bases. This CDR3 comprises 14 residues.

This clonotype was picked up a small number of times. The J gene is TRBJ1-1, the V gene TRBV7-3; 8 bases map to TRBD1. The CDR3 totals 16 residues. Germline V CDR1 and CDR2: SGHTA, FQGTGA. The V gene end was trimmed by 1 base and the J gene end by 1 base; junction bases not matched to a gene: 5. CDR3 bases: TGTGCCAGCAGCTTAAGCCTGACAGGGGCGAACACTGAAGCTTTCTTT. This gives the protein CASSLSLTGANTEAFF.

This clonotype showed up just a few times. This chain links TRBV5-1 with TRBJ2-3; 10 bases agree with TRBD1. The CDR3 covers 16 residues. Germline CDR1 reads SGHRS; CDR2 reads YFSETQ. V lost 1 base and J lost 4; bases outside the gene matches: 6. The CDR3 sequence: CASSLIPGQGSDTQYF. CDR3 nucleotide sequence: TGCGCCAGCAGCTTGATACCGGGACAGGGGTCAGATACGCAGTATTTT.

This clonotype showed up just a few times. The chain links TRBV4-3 to TRBJ1-2; D is ambiguous. There are 14 residues in the CDR3. The V end was cut by 6 bases, the J end by 2 bases, with 13 bases between. Germline loops: CDR1 LGHNA, CDR2 YSLEER. The CDR3 sequence is CASRTRGNNYGYTF. The CDR3, as DNA: TGCGCCAGCAGGACGAGAGGGAACAACTATGGCTACACCTTC.

The sample holds a few counts of this clonotype. This chain uses TRBV29-1 with TRBJ2-3; tentative D call: TRBD2 (5 bases). In germline, CDR1 is SQVTM, CDR2 ANQGSEA. With 6 bases removed from V and 6 bases from J, the gap between germline ends came to 10 bases. The CDR3 runs to 11 residues. The CDR3 sequence is CSVLVGDTQYF. DNA for the CDR3: TGCAGCGTACTAGTGGGCGATACGCAGTATTTT.

The sample holds a few counts of this clonotype. The rearrangement uses TRBV12-3 or TRBV12-4 and TRBJ1-4; weak D call: TRBD1 (6 bases). The ends were cut back, 9 bases at V and 0 bases at J, with 11 bases in the middle. This CDR3 has 14 residues. Written as DNA, the CDR3 is TGTGCCAGTGGACAGACTGCAACTAATGAAAAACTGTTTTTT. This codes for CASGQTATNEKLFF.

This clonotype has more than one count but fewer than ten. The V and J genes are TRBV9 and TRBJ2-3; D is uncertain. This CDR3 has 15 amino acids. V lost 4 bases, J lost 0 bases, and 12 bases lay in between. Germline V gene data show CDR1 as SGDLS and CDR2 as YYNGEE. This CDR3 is CASSSHNPSTDTQYF. The CDR3 region has the DNA TGTGCCAGCAGCTCTCACAACCCTAGCACAGATACGCAGTATTTT.

This sequence joins TRBV10-3 and TRBJ2-5; D is unresolved. CDR1 is ENHRY, CDR2 SYGVKD, per germline. The CDR3 sequence is 12 residues long. V was trimmed by 3 bases and J by 3 bases, leaving 5 bases between them. The CDR3 here is CAISDSEETQYF. For the CDR3, the DNA is TGTGCCATCAGTGACTCCGAAGAGACCCAGTACTTC.

This clonotype was counted between two and nine times. The rearrangement uses TRBV6-1 and TRBJ2-2; TRBD1 is a possible D gene (5 bases). CDR1 is MNHNS, CDR2 SASEGT, per germline. The CDR3 extends over 15 amino acids. V was clipped by 6 bases and J by 0 bases, with 11 bases between them. Here the CDR3 DNA reads TGTGCCAGCAGGAGAACAGGTCCGAACACCGGGGAGCTGTTTTTT. This encodes CASRRTGPNTGELFF.

The CDR3 here is CSGRTSSYEQFF. The CDR3 DNA follows: TGCAGCGGTCGGACGTCCTCCTACGAGCAGTTCTTC. V is TRBV29-1 and J is TRBJ2-1, with D uncertain. Germline assignment: CDR1 SQVTM and CDR2 ANQGSEA. The length of the CDR3 is 12 residues. Trimming removed 7 bases at V and 10 bases at J, with 17 bases between.

The chain joins TRBV6-2 or TRBV6-3 to TRBJ1-3; D unclear. V was cut by 2 bases and J by 2 bases, with 7 bases left in between. This CDR3 region has 14 residues. The V gene's germline CDR1 is MNHEY and CDR2 SVGEGT. CDR3 in DNA: TGTGCCAGCAGTTACGGAGCGACTGGAAACACCATATATTTT. This codes for CASSYGATGNTIYF.

The chain uses TRBV20-1 and TRBJ1-2, with 9 bases that match TRBD1. The length of the CDR3 is 13 residues. Per the germline V gene, CDR1 is DFQATT and CDR2 is SNEGSKA (reference sequence). V was clipped by 5 bases and J by 7 bases; unmatched bases: 8. The chain's CDR3 is CSALTGGGRGYTF. As DNA, the CDR3 is TGCAGTGCTTTAACAGGGGGCGGACGTGGCTACACCTTC.

CDR3 loop: CASSQQGGDEKLFF. Written as DNA, the CDR3 is TGTGCCAGCAGCCAACAGGGAGGGGATGAAAAACTGTTTTTT. J is TRBJ1-4 and V is TRBV3-1, with D maybe TRBD1 (5 bases). Germline CDR1 is LGHDT and CDR2 is YNNKEL (reference sequence). The CDR3 is 14 amino acids. The V gene lost 2 bases and the J gene lost 6 bases, with 10 bases spanning the gap.

The rearrangement uses TRBV29-1 and TRBJ2-1; a weak D match, TRBD1 (5 bases). V lost 4 bases to trimming and J lost 1 base, with 11 bases between them. CDR3 length equals 14 residues. The V gene's germline CDR1 is SQVTM and CDR2 ANQGSEA. DNA for the CDR3: TGCAGCGTTGCCCGGACAACATCCTACAATGAGCAGTTCTTC. Translation gives CSVARTTSYNEQFF.

A few counts support this clonotype. The V call is TRBV10-2, the J call TRBJ1-1; D perhaps matches TRBD1 (6 bases). The V and J ends lost 8 bases and 1 base respectively, with 11 bases between them. The CDR3 extends over 13 amino acids. The germline gives CDR1 WSHSY, CDR2 SAAADI. The CDR3 DNA reads TGCGCCAGCGGCACAGGGAGGAACACTGAAGCTTTCTTT. Protein: CASGTGRNTEAFF.

In regard to this clonotype: A junction end diverges from the germline sequence, so it may reflect a read error. The V and J genes are TRBV20-1 and TRBJ1-2; D remains ambiguous. Germline V lookup: CDR1 DFQATT, CDR2 SNEGSKA (reference sequence). The length of the CDR3 is 14 residues. Here the CDR3 reads CSARALLTKYDYTF. The CDR3 DNA follows: TGCAGTGCTAGGGCTCTGCTTACTAAATATGACTACACCTTC.

The chain joins TRBV11-2 to TRBJ2-3; D is perhaps TRBD1 (6 bases). In germline, CDR1 is SGHAT, CDR2 FQNNGV. The CDR3 is 16 residues long. V lost 5 bases, J lost 2 bases, and 17 bases lay in between. CDR3 nucleotides: TGTGCCAGCAGCATACGCTCAACAGGGAACACAGATACGCAGTATTTT. Translated, it gives CASSIRSTGNTDTQYF. Complete variable domain (other parts from reference TRBV11-2 and TRBJ2-3): EAGVAQSPRYKIIEKRQSVAFWCNPISGHATLYWYQQILGQGPKLLIQFQNNGVVDDSQLPKDRFSAERLKGVDSTLKIQPAKLEDSAVYLCASSIRSTGNTDTQYFGPGTRLTVL.

This clonotype has just one count. This rearrangement joins TRBV6-6 to TRBJ2-4, with no clear D. CDR3 length equals 12 residues. V was pared by 7 bases and J by 8 bases, with 12 bases between. The germline V gene has CDR1 MNHNY and CDR2 SVGAGI (reference sequence). In DNA, the CDR3 is TGTGCCAGCACTCCATCTTTTGACATTCAGTACTTC. This codes for CASTPSFDIQYF.

This clonotype was seen a few times. This chain links TRBV2 with TRBJ2-1; D is perhaps TRBD2 (5 bases). V lost 7 bases to trimming and J lost 4 bases, with 14 bases between them. The CDR3 extends over 14 amino acids. Germline lookup yields CDR1 SNHLY and CDR2 FYNNEI. The CDR3 bases are TGTGCCAGCACAGGTGGATCGGGGTACAATGAGCAGTTCTTC. Translating gives CASTGGSGYNEQFF.

This rearrangement joins TRBV20-1 to TRBJ2-3, with 8 bases that match TRBD2. The CDR3 length is 13 residues. Germline V CDR1 and CDR2: DFQATT, SNEGSKA (reference sequence). J gave up 7 bases and V 6 bases, and 9 bases lay outside the gene matches. The CDR3 reads CSASRAGANTQYF. In DNA form, the CDR3 reads TGCAGTGCCTCACGAGCGGGAGCAAATACGCAGTATTTT.

This clonotype was recorded once. The chain couples TRBV9 to TRBJ1-2; maybe TRBD1 (6 bases). With 0 bases removed from V and 10 bases from J, the gap between germline ends came to 16 bases. Germline CDR1 reads SGDLS; CDR2 reads YYNGEE. CDR3 size: 14 residues. The CDR3 is CASSVGGGANDYTF. The CDR3 nucleotides are TGTGCCAGCAGCGTAGGTGGGGGCGCAAATGACTACACCTTC.